These T cell receptor beta chains were read from a single sample in a study of cytomegalovirus exposure and HLA in healthy donors. Profiling relied on immunoSEQ multiplex PCR, and the TCRdb table lists in-frame clones only, not all of them. The data show approximately 130,000 clones, with about 75% seen just once and about 1.5% held by the top ten. Sequenced material: PBMCs. The receptors originated from a woman in her 40s in good health and CMV-seronegative. Both conserved end residues are part of each CDR3. The D gene is left open where the match is weak. A clone size is listed for some rows: how often the clone was seen (once, few, many), or a class if it is expanded.

>-|TRBJ1-4|-|TRBV21-1
CASSKGNPGQDNEKLFF
TGTGCCAGCAGCAAAGGAAATCCGGGACAGGATAATGAAAAACTGTTTTTT
>-|TRBJ2-7|-|TRBV5-1
CASSFLAGAGYEQYF
TGCGCCAGCAGCTTCTTGGCAGGGGCGGGCTACGAGCAGTACTTC
>-|TRBJ1-1|-|TRBV27
CASSLTRGATEAFF
TGTGCCAGCAGTTTAACCCGAGGAGCGACTGAAGCTTTCTTT
>-|TRBJ2-7|TRBD2|TRBV30
CAWGLGDYAYEQYF
TGTGCCTGGGGATTGGGGGACTACGCCTACGAGCAGTACTTC
>-|TRBJ2-7|TRBD1|TRBV4-1
CASSQRDSGYEQYF
TGCGCCAGCAGCCAACGGGACAGCGGCTACGAGCAGTACTTC
>few|TRBJ2-7|TRBD1|TRBV13
CASSWFTGVTSEQYF
TGTGCCAGCAGCTGGTTCACAGGGGTTACCTCCGAGCAGTACTTC
>-|TRBJ2-1|-|TRBV5-1
CASSLAVRAYNEQFF
TGCGCCAGCAGCTTGGCCGTTCGGGCCTACAATGAGCAGTTCTTC
>-|TRBJ2-1|TRBD2|TRBV7-2
CASSSWTSPLSSYNEQFF
TGTGCCAGCAGCTCCTGGACTAGCCCACTAAGTTCCTACAATGAGCAGTTCTTC
>-|TRBJ2-5|TRBD2|TRBV11-1
CASSPTTGGETQYF
TGTGCCAGCAGCCCAACCACCGGGGGGGAGACCCAGTACTTC
>-|TRBJ1-1|-|TRBV5-8
CASSPDSYTEAFF
TGTGCCAGCAGCCCGGACAGTTACACTGAAGCTTTCTTT
>-|TRBJ1-1|TRBD1|TRBV18
CASSPTGMTEAFF
TGTGCCAGCTCACCGACAGGGATGACTGAAGCTTTCTTT
>-|TRBJ2-1|-|TRBV6-5
CATAGPGGLPGEQFF
TGTGCCACCGCAGGGCCAGGGGGGCTGCCTGGTGAGCAGTTCTTC
>-|TRBJ1-2|-|TRBV25-1
CASSEPRTASYGYTF
TGTGCCAGCAGTGAACCCCGGACAGCCTCCTATGGCTACACCTTC
>-|TRBJ1-4|-|TRBV7-9
CASSLARPNEKLFF
TGTGCCAGCAGCTTAGCGCGGCCCAATGAAAAACTGTTTTTT
>-|TRBJ2-7|-|TRBV5-1
CASSLDMNYEQYF
TGCGCCAGCAGCTTGGACATGAACTACGAGCAGTACTTC
>-|TRBJ1-4|-|TRBV19
CASGVAGRGEKLFF
TGTGCCAGCGGAGTGGCAGGGCGGGGGGAAAAACTGTTTTTT
>few|TRBJ2-1|TRBD2|TRBV7-2
CASSYRGGDEQFF
TGTGCCAGCAGCTACCGGGGGGGCGATGAGCAGTTCTTC
>-|TRBJ1-1|-|TRBV6-4
CASSDDWNTEAFF
TGTGCCAGCAGTGACGACTGGAACACTGAAGCTTTCTTT
>-|TRBJ2-1|TRBD1|TRBV4-1
CASSQEGTGLFF
TGCGCCAGCAGCCAGGAAGGGACAGGGCTGTTCTTC
>-|TRBJ2-2|TRBD1|TRBV29-1
CSVPRTGNTGELFF
TGCAGCGTCCCGAGGACAGGGAACACCGGAGAGCTGTTTTTT
>-|TRBJ2-7|-|TRBV5-1
CASSLQDSPYEQYF
TGCGCCAGCAGCTTGCAGGACAGTCCTTACGAGCAGTACTTC
>-|TRBJ1-5|-|TRBV21-1
CASSVGGVQPQHF
TGTGCCAGCAGTGTTGGGGGGGTTCAGCCCCAGCATTTT
>-|TRBJ1-6|TRBD1|TRBV10-1
CASSDSQGACCSPLHF
TGCGCCAGCAGTGATTCACAGGGGGCCTGCTGTTCACCCCTCCACTTT
>-|TRBJ1-6|-|TRBV21-1
CASSLVGRPLHF
TGTGCCAGCAGCCTCGTAGGGAGGCCCCTCCACTTT
>few|TRBJ1-3|-|TRBV11-2
CASSLGTWNGNTIYF
TGTGCCAGCAGCTTAGGGACATGGAACGGAAACACCATATATTTT
>-|TRBJ2-7|-|TRBV6-1
CASTDTGYGYEQYF
TGTGCCAGCACCGACACAGGGTACGGGTACGAGCAGTACTTC
>-|TRBJ1-1|-|TRBV30
CAWSNSLNTEAFF
TGTGCCTGGAGTAACAGTCTGAACACTGAAGCTTTCTTT
>-|TRBJ1-3|-|TRBV28
CASSLRDSGNTIYF
TGTGCCAGCAGTTTGCGGGACTCTGGAAACACCATATATTTT
>-|TRBJ1-3|TRBD1|TRBV5-1
CASSPSGQGLQGNTIYF
TGCGCCAGCAGCCCCTCGGGACAGGGCTTACAAGGAAACACCATATATTTT
>-|TRBJ1-1|-|TRBV6-5
CASSYGGGYEAFF
TGTGCCAGCAGTTACGGGGGGGGCTATGAAGCTTTCTTT
>-|TRBJ2-7|-|TRBV28
CASGPLDSVYEQYF
TGTGCCAGCGGACCCCTGGACAGCGTATACGAGCAGTACTTC
>-|TRBJ2-5|TRBD1|TRBV7-6
CASSGLSGQGRETQYF
TGTGCCAGCAGCGGGCTGTCGGGACAGGGGCGAGAGACCCAGTACTTC
>-|TRBJ2-2|TRBD1|TRBV27
CASSFSLWTGSRTGELFF
TGTGCCAGCAGTTTCAGCCTATGGACAGGCTCGAGAACCGGGGAGCTGTTTTTT
>-|TRBJ2-5|TRBD2|TRBV19
CASSGRTSGGSETQYF
TGTGCCAGTAGTGGCAGGACTAGCGGGGGTTCGGAGACCCAGTACTTC
>-|TRBJ1-6|-|TRBV27
CASSLRGLYNSPLHF
TGTGCCAGCAGTTTACGGGGTTTATATAATTCACCCCTCCACTTT
>-|TRBJ2-7|TRBD1|TRBV5-1
CASSRNRDRGYEQYF
TGCGCCAGCAGCCGAAACCGGGACAGGGGGTACGAGCAGTACTTC
>-|TRBJ2-7|-|TRBV7-9
CASSPDPGRFSYEQYF
TGTGCCAGCAGCCCAGATCCGGGTCGATTCTCCTACGAGCAGTACTTC
>-|TRBJ1-6|-|TRBV27
CASRVSRGSPLHF
TGTGCCAGCAGGGTCTCCCGAGGATCACCCCTCCACTTT
>once|TRBJ1-5|-|TRBV15
CATSRDRSGSNQPQHF
TGTGCCACCAGCAGAGATCGATCAGGGTCCAATCAGCCCCAGCATTTT
>few|TRBJ1-5|TRBD1|TRBV19
CASSILTGRLSNQPQHF
TGTGCCAGTAGTATCCTGACAGGGAGGCTCAGCAATCAGCCCCAGCATTTT
>-|TRBJ1-2|-|TRBV29-1
CSVEDNTWNYGYTF
TGCAGCGTTGAAGATAACACATGGAACTATGGCTACACCTTC
>-|TRBJ1-5|-|TRBV29-1
CSVEETGVSNQPQHF
TGCAGCGTTGAAGAGACAGGCGTTAGCAATCAGCCCCAGCATTTT
>-|TRBJ1-2|TRBD1|TRBV30
CAWSAQTGSGYTF
TGTGCCTGGAGTGCCCAGACAGGGTCTGGCTACACCTTC
>-|TRBJ2-1|TRBD2|TRBV5-1
CASSPPTSGGVNEQFF
TGCGCCAGCAGCCCACCGACTAGCGGGGGCGTAAATGAGCAGTTCTTC
>few|TRBJ1-3|TRBD1|TRBV25-1
CASTGTGGLTGNTIYF
TGTGCCAGCACAGGGACAGGGGGCTTAACTGGAAACACCATATATTTT
>-|TRBJ2-4|-|TRBV11-3
CASSLHGSGAYIQYF
TGTGCCAGCAGCTTACACGGTTCTGGGGCGTACATTCAGTACTTC
>-|TRBJ1-1|-|TRBV5-1
CASSLQGMNTEAFF
TGCGCCAGCAGCTTACAGGGTATGAACACTGAAGCTTTCTTT
>-|TRBJ2-2|-|TRBV27
CASSRRGELFF
TGTGCCAGCAGTCGCAGAGGGGAGCTGTTTTTT
>-|TRBJ2-7|-|TRBV2
CASRRTLGHEQYF
TGTGCCAGCAGGCGGACACTTGGACACGAGCAGTACTTC
>few|TRBJ1-4|TRBD1|TRBV5-6
CASSLPGQGHPDEKLFF
TGTGCCAGCAGCCTGCCGGGACAGGGGCACCCCGATGAAAAACTGTTTTTT
>-|TRBJ1-4|TRBD1|TRBV10-2
CASRDRQTEKLFF
TGCGCCAGCAGGGACAGGCAAACTGAAAAACTGTTTTTT
>-|TRBJ2-2|-|TRBV19
CASSMRGLDTGELFF
TGTGCCAGTAGTATGCGGGGATTGGACACCGGGGAGCTGTTTTTT
>-|TRBJ1-2|-|TRBV2
CASSDRNYGYTF
TGTGCCAGCAGTGATCGGAACTATGGCTACACCTTC
>few|TRBJ2-5|-|TRBV19
CASHGLYQETQYF
TGTGCCAGTCACGGACTCTACCAAGAGACCCAGTACTTC
>-|TRBJ2-5|-|TRBV9
CASSGVGLTQETQYF
TGTGCCAGCAGCGGGGTCGGCTTGACTCAAGAGACCCAGTACTTC
>few|TRBJ1-2|TRBD1|TRBV29-1
CSAGDSPNYGYTF
TGCAGCGCCGGGGACAGCCCTAACTATGGCTACACCTTC
>few|TRBJ2-7|TRBD1|TRBV29-1
CSVLSGTGFYEQYF
TGCAGCGTCCTATCCGGGACAGGGTTCTACGAGCAGTACTTC
>-|TRBJ1-5|TRBD1|TRBV6-1
CASSEGRRQGGEPQHF
TGTGCCAGCAGTGAGGGGAGGAGACAGGGTGGGGAGCCCCAGCATTTT
>-|TRBJ2-5|TRBD2|TRBV9
CASSVGGTSGARETQYF
TGTGCCAGCAGCGTAGGAGGGACTAGCGGGGCCCGAGAGACCCAGTACTTC